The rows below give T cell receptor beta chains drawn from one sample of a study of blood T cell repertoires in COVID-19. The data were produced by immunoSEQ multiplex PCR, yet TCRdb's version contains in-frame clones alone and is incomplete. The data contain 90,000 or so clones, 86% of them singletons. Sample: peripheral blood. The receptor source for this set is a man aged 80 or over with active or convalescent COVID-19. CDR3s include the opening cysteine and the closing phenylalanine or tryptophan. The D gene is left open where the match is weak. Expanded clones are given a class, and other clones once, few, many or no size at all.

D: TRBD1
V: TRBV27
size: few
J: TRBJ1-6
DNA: TGTGCCAGCAGTTGGGGACAGGGAAATAATTCACCCCTCCACTTT
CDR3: CASSWGQGNNSPLHF

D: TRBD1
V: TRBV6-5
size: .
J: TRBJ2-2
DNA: TGTGCCAGCAGTCCCGACAGGGGGCCCGGGGAGCTGTTTTTT
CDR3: CASSPDRGPGELFF

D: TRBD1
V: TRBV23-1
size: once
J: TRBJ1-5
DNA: TGCGCCAGCAGTCAATCGGGTGTCCGGGACAGTAATCAGCCCCAGCATTTT
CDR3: CASSQSGVRDSNQPQHF

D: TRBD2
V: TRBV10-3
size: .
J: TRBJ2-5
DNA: TGTGCCATCAGTGAGCGAAGCGGGAGTGTGGAGACCCAGTACTTC
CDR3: CAISERSGSVETQYF

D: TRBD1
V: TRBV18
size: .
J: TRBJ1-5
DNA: TGTGCCAGCTCACCAGCGATAGGTCAGACAGGGAAGAGCAATCAGCCCCAGCATTTT
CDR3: CASSPAIGQTGKSNQPQHF

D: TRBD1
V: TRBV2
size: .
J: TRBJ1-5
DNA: TGTGCCAGCAGTGCAATGACAGGGGAAAGGCAGCCCCAGCATTTT
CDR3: CASSAMTGERQPQHF

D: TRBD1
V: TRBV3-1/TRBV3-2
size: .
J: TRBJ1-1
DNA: TGTGCCAGCAGCCCTAGGACAGGGATTGGTGAAGCTTTCTTT
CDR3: CASSPRTGIGEAFF

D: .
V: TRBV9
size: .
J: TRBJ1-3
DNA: TGTGCCAGCAGCGTAGAATTCAGGGGCTCTGGAAACACCATATATTTT
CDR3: CASSVEFRGSGNTIYF

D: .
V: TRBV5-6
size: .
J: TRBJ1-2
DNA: TGTGCCAGCAGCTTTAGTAAGGGGATCCCCGGAAAATATGGCTACACCTTC
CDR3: CASSFSKGIPGKYGYTF

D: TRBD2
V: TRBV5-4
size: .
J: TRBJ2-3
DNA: TGTGCCAGCAGCTTATCCTCCCCCGGGAGGGGCACAGATACGCAGTATTTT
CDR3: CASSLSSPGRGTDTQYF

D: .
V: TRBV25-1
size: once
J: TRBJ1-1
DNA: TGTGCCAGCACCCTAAGGGGGAACACTGAAGCTTTCTTT
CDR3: CASTLRGNTEAFF

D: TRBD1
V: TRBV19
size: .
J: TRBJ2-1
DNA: TGTGCCAGTAGCATCGGGATCGGACAGGGGGTCCACAATGAGCAGTTCTTC
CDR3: CASSIGIGQGVHNEQFF

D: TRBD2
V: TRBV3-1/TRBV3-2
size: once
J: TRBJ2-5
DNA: TGTGCCAGCAGCCAAGACCCGCGTCTAGCGGGAGTTTTTGTAGAGACCCAGTACTTC
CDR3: CASSQDPRLAGVFVETQYF

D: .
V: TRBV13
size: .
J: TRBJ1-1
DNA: TGTGCCAGCAGCTCGGTGAACACTGAAGCTTTCTTT
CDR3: CASSSVNTEAFF

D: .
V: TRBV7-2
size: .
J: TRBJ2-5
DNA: TGTGCCAGCAGCCGCCCAGGAGGGAGTGAGACCCAGTACTTC
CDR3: CASSRPGGSETQYF

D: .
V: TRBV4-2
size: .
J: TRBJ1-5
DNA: TGTGCCAGCAGCCGACAGGCCAATCAGCCCCAGCATTTT
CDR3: CASSRQANQPQHF

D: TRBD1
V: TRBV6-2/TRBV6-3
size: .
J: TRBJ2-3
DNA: TGTGCCAGCAGTTACCGTCCGGCAGGGGGCGCAGATACGCAGTATTTT
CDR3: CASSYRPAGGADTQYF

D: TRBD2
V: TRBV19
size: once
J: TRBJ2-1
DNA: TGTGCCAGTAGTCCGCGGACTAGCGGGAGCTGGGGCAATGAGCAGTTCTTC
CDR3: CASSPRTSGSWGNEQFF

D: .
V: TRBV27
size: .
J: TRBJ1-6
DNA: TGTGCCAGCAGTTTGGCACCCAGCTCCTATAATTCACCCCTCCACTTT
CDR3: CASSLAPSSYNSPLHF

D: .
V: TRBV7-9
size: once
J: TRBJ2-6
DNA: TGTGCCAGCAGCTTAGTTCGGGTCTCTGGGGCCAACGTCCTGACTTTC
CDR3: CASSLVRVSGANVLTF

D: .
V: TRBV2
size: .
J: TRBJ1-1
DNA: TGTGCCAGCGATGAAGGTTCGAGAGGGCACACTGAAGCTTTCTTT
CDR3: CASDEGSRGHTEAFF

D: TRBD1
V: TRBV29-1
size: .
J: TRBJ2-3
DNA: TGCAGCGTATTCCCCGGGACAGGTCGCACAGATACGCAGTATTTT
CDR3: CSVFPGTGRTDTQYF

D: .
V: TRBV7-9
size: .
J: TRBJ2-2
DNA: TGTGCCAGCAGCGGGCAGGGCGGAACCGGGGAGCTGTTTTTT
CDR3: CASSGQGGTGELFF

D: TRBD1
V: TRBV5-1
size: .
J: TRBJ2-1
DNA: TGCGCCAGCATCCCGGGACAGGGGGCGATTAGTGAGCAGTTCTTC
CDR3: CASIPGQGAISEQFF

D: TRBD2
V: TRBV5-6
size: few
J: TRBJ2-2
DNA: TGTGCCAGCAGCTTGAAAGCGGGGGCGAACACCGGGGAGCTGTTTTTT
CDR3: CASSLKAGANTGELFF

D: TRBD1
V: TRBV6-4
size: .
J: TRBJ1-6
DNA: TGTGCCAGCAGTGCGGGGACAGGGAATTCACCCCTCCACTTT
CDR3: CASSAGTGNSPLHF

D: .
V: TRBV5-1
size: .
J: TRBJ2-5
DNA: TGCGCCAGCAGCTTGGAACCCGGAGGGCCGGGACAAGAGACCCAGTACTTC
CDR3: CASSLEPGGPGQETQYF

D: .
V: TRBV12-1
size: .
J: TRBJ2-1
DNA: TGTGCCAGCAGCTTTGGGCGTAAGGATTTGGGACTAGCGGGAGGGAGGGGCAATGAGCAGTTCTTC
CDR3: CASSFGRKDLGLAGGRGNEQFF

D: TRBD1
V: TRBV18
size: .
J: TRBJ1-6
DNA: TGTGCCAGCTCACCACCGTCACAGGGGGCTTCACCCCTCCACTTT
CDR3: CASSPPSQGASPLHF

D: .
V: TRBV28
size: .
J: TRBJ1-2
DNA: TGTGCCAGCAGTCCAGGACTGGGTGGCTACACCTTC
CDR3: CASSPGLGGYTF

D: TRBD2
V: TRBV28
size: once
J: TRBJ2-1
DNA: TGTGCCAGCAGCAGCGGGGCTAGCGGGAGCGATGAGCAGTTCTTC
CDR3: CASSSGASGSDEQFF

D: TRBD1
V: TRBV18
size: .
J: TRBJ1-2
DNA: TGTGCCAGCTCACCAACAGGGGGCGGAGGCTACACCTTC
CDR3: CASSPTGGGGYTF

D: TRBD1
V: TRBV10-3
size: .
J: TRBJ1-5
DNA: TGTGCCATCAGTGAGGCGGAGGGGGCCTATCAGCCCCAGCATTTT
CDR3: CAISEAEGAYQPQHF

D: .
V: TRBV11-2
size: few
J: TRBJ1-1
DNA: TGTGCCAGCAGCCCGGAGACTCGTAACACTGAAGCTTTCTTT
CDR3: CASSPETRNTEAFF

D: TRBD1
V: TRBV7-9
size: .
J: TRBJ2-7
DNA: TGTGCCAGCAGCCCCCAGGGGGCAAGGAACGAGCAGTACTTC
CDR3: CASSPQGARNEQYF

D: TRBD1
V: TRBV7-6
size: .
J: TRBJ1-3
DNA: TGTGCCAGCAGCGCCCGGACAGGGAGCGGAAACACCATATATTTT
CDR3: CASSARTGSGNTIYF

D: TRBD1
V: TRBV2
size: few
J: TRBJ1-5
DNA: TGTGCCAGCAGGGGACAGGGTAGTCAGCCCCAGCATTTT
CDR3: CASRGQGSQPQHF

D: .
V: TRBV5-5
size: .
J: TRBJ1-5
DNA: TGTGCCAGCAGCTTGGGCCAGGGGTTTCAGCCCCAGCATTTT
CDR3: CASSLGQGFQPQHF

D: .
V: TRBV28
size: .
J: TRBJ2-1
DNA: TGTGCCAGCAGTAGACTTTCCTACAATGAGCAGTTCTTC
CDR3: CASSRLSYNEQFF

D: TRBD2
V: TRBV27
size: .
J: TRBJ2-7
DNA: TGTGCCAGCAGCCTTAGCGGGAGTGAATACTACGAGCAGTACTTC
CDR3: CASSLSGSEYYEQYF

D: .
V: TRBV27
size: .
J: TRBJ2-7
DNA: TGTGCCAGCAGTTTATACAGGGCCTCCTACGAGCAGTACTTC
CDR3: CASSLYRASYEQYF

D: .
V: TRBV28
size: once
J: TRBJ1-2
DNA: TGTGCCAGCAGTTTTGGTCAGGGTGGGGGCTACACCTTC
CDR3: CASSFGQGGGYTF

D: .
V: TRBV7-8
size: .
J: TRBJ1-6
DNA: TGTGCCAGCAGCTTTGTGCAGGGAAGTTCCTATAATTCACCCCTCCACTTT
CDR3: CASSFVQGSSYNSPLHF

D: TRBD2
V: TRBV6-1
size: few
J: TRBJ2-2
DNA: TGTGCCAGCAGTGAAAATCCTGGCGGGAGGGCCGGGAGGACCGGGGAGCTGTTTTTT
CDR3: CASSENPGGRAGRTGELFF

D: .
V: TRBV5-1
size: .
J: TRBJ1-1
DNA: TGCGCCAGCAGCGAGGGAGTTACTGAAGCTTTCTTT
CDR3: CASSEGVTEAFF

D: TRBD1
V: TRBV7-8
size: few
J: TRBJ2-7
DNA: TGTGCCAGCAGCCGGGACAGCCCGCACGAGCAGTACTTC
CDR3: CASSRDSPHEQYF

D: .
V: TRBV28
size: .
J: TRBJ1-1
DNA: TGTGCCAGCAGTTTAAGGGGATTGCCGAAGGCTGAAGCTTTCTTT
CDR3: CASSLRGLPKAEAFF

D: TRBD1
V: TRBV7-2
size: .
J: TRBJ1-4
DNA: TGTGCCAGCAGCTTACAGGGGGCGGGTGAAAAACTGTTTTTT
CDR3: CASSLQGAGEKLFF

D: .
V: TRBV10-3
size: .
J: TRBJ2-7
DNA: TGTGCCATCAGTGAGTCACTGACGACAACCTACGAGCAGTACTTC
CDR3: CAISESLTTTYEQYF

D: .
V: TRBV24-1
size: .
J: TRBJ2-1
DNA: TGTGCCACCAGTGACTTCACTAGGGGGATTACCTACAATGAGCAGTTCTTC
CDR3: CATSDFTRGITYNEQFF

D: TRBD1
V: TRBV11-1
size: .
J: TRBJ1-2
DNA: TGTGCCAGCAGCCGGGACAGGGCGGTTGGCTACACCTTC
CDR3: CASSRDRAVGYTF

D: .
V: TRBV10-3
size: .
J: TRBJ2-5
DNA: TGTGCCATCAGTGAGTCGATCGGTGAGACCCAGTACTTC
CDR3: CAISESIGETQYF

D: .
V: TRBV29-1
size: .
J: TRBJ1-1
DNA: TGCAGCGTATCAGGGAATTTGAACACTGAAGCTTTCTTT
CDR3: CSVSGNLNTEAFF

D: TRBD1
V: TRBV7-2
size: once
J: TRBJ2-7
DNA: TGTGCCAGCAGGTCCGGGACAGTAAACTACGAGCAGTACTTC
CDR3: CASRSGTVNYEQYF

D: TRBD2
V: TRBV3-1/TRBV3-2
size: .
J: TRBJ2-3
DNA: TGTGCCAGCAGCCAACGACTAGCGGGATACTCTTGGTCTGCAGATACGCAGTATTTT
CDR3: CASSQRLAGYSWSADTQYF

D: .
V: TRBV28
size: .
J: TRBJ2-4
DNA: TGTGCCAGCAGTCCCTTTGTTTGGGGCCAGGGATACTTC
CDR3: CASSPFVWGQGYF

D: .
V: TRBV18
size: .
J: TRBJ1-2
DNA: TGTGCCAGCTCACCGGAGGCTCACGGAAGCTATGGCTACACCTTC
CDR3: CASSPEAHGSYGYTF

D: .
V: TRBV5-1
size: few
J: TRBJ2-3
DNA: TGCGCCAGCAGCACCGCCGGACACAACACAGATACGCAGTATTTT
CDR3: CASSTAGHNTDTQYF

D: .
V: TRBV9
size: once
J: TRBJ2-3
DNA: TGTGCCAGCAGCGTAGTGGGTACGGGAGCAGATACGCAGTATTTT
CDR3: CASSVVGTGADTQYF

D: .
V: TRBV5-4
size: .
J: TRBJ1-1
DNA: TGTGCCAGCACCTCAGGTAAGGCAGGCCAAACGCAATCCAAGACTGAAGCTTTCTTT
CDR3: CASTSGKAGQTQSKTEAFF